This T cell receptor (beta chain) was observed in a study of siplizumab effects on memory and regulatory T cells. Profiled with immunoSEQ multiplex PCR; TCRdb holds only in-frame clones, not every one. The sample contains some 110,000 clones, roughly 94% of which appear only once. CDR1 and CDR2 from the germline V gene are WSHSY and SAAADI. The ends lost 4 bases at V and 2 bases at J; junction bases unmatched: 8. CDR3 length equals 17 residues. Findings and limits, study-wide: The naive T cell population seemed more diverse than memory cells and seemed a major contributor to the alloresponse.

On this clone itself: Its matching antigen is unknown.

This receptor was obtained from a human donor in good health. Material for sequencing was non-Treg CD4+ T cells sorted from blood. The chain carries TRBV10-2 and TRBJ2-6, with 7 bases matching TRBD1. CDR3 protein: CASSGSQGRPGANVLTF. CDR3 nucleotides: TGCGCCAGCAGTGGGTCACAGGGGAGACCTGGGGCCAACGTCCTGACTTTC.